This T cell receptor beta chain was recorded in a study of spatial heterogeneity in lung cancer. Study in general: A total of around 67 untreated early-stage non-small cell lung cancer patients served as donors. Fewer alpha-chain than beta-chain sequences were consistently detected. Raw-read counts averaged over ten per unique TCR and UMI combination.

V was clipped by 3 bases and J by 3 bases, with 14 bases between them. The CDR3 length is 15 residues. Germline lookup yields CDR1 SGHRS and CDR2 YFSETQ. The study, taken as a whole, reports: Ubiquitous expanded tumor TCRs were observed in blood more at resection than follow-up.

As to time point: blood at routine non-recurrence follow-up after resection. In the case of this clonotype: Its target is unknown.

TCRdb reprocessed the 5' RACE reads via MiXCR and lists one record per CDR3 protein. The sample consists of 110,000 or so distinct CDR3 sequences, 10% to 13% of them appearing once. This clonotype originated in a female donor with early-stage non-small cell lung cancer. J is TRBJ2-3 and V is TRBV5-1; maybe TRBD1 (7 bases). Here the sequenced sample was PBMCs, taken at follow-up. The CDR3 nucleotides are TGCGCCAGCAGCTACCAGGGGGGACGGACAGATACGCAGTATTTT. This codes for CASSYQGGRTDTQYF.